This is a list of T cell receptor beta chains from one sample in a study of blood T cell repertoires in COVID-19. The assay was immunoSEQ multiplex PCR, and TCRdb's table has in-frame clones only and misses some. Counted here are approximately 76,000 clones, roughly 87% occurring once; the ten biggest clones make up 6.5% to 8.5%. The sequenced sample consisted of peripheral blood. The source of these receptors is a man aged 25 to 40 with acute or convalescent COVID-19. Both conserved end residues are part of each CDR3. Fields, in order: V gene, D gene, J gene, clone size, CDR3 protein, CDR3 DNA. The D gene is left open where the match is weak. Some rows mark clone size as missing; the rest say once, few, many or name a class of expanded clone.

>TRBV18|NA|TRBJ2-1|NA
CASSPPGGSGDEQFF
TGTGCCAGCTCACCCCCAGGGGGGAGTGGGGATGAGCAGTTCTTC
>TRBV27|TRBD2|TRBJ2-7|NA
CASSISGTSLYEQYF
TGTGCCAGCAGTATTTCCGGGACTAGCCTATACGAGCAGTACTTC
>TRBV28|NA|TRBJ2-7|NA
CASSTSTGSYEQYF
TGTGCCAGCAGCACCTCTACAGGTTCCTACGAGCAGTACTTC
>TRBV7-2|TRBD1|TRBJ1-3|few
CASSFPGTGRAGNTIYF
TGTGCCAGCAGCTTTCCCGGGACAGGGCGGGCTGGAAACACCATATATTTT
>TRBV4-1|NA|TRBJ2-1|NA
CASSQDSVQFF
TGCGCCAGCAGCCAAGACAGTGTGCAGTTCTTC
>TRBV5-1|NA|TRBJ1-2|NA
CASSFSFGSGRDYGYTF
TGCGCCAGCAGCTTTTCTTTTGGGAGCGGCCGAGACTATGGCTACACCTTC
>TRBV7-9|NA|TRBJ2-2|NA
CASSLGTPNTGELFF
TGTGCCAGCAGCTTAGGGACACCCAACACCGGGGAGCTGTTTTTT
>TRBV6-6|TRBD1|TRBJ2-2|NA
CASSQIAPGTGGNTGELFF
TGTGCCAGCAGTCAAATTGCCCCCGGGACAGGGGGCAACACCGGGGAGCTGTTTTTT
>TRBV5-4|TRBD2|TRBJ2-2|NA
CASSALAGGSTGELFF
TGTGCCAGCAGCGCGCTAGCGGGAGGGAGCACCGGGGAGCTGTTTTTT
>TRBV7-2|TRBD2|TRBJ2-5|NA
CASSLGGLEETQYF
TGTGCCAGCAGCTTAGGGGGACTAGAAGAGACCCAGTACTTC
>TRBV24-1|NA|TRBJ1-2|NA
CATSDPRQTHGPNYGYTF
TGTGCCACCAGTGACCCACGCCAGACACACGGCCCTAACTATGGCTACACCTTC
>TRBV6-1|NA|TRBJ2-6|NA
CASSEHLGWGPSSGANVLTF
TGTGCCAGCAGTGAACACTTAGGGTGGGGGCCCAGCTCTGGGGCCAACGTCCTGACTTTC
>TRBV27|TRBD2|TRBJ2-1|NA
CASSFPPRASGRGSEQFF
TGTGCCAGCAGTTTCCCCCCCCGGGCTAGCGGGAGAGGCAGTGAGCAGTTCTTC
>TRBV2|NA|TRBJ1-5|once
CASSARREEGPQHF
TGTGCCAGCAGTGCCCGGAGGGAAGAGGGGCCCCAGCATTTT
>TRBV6-5|TRBD1|TRBJ2-5|NA
CASSYTGGSYETQYF
TGTGCCAGCAGCTACACAGGGGGTAGTTACGAGACCCAGTACTTC
>TRBV30|TRBD2|TRBJ2-7|NA
CAGTSGRAVEQYF
TGTGCCGGAACAAGCGGGAGGGCCGTCGAGCAGTACTTC
>TRBV28|NA|TRBJ1-5|NA
CASSLGGGTQPQHF
TGTGCCAGCAGTCTAGGGGGGGGGACTCAGCCCCAGCATTTT
>TRBV7-9|TRBD1|TRBJ2-7|NA
CASSSGTGALEQYF
TGTGCCAGCAGTTCCGGGACAGGGGCCTTGGAGCAGTACTTC
>TRBV25-1|NA|TRBJ2-1|NA
CASRIRLNEQFF
TGTGCCAGCAGGATCCGACTGAATGAGCAGTTCTTC
>TRBV27|NA|TRBJ2-5|NA
CASSSMRDVMGTQYF
TGTGCCAGCAGTTCTATGCGGGATGTCATGGGGACCCAGTACTTC
>TRBV6-5|NA|TRBJ1-1|NA
CASSRTGITEAFF
TGTGCCAGCAGTCGAACGGGAATCACTGAAGCTTTCTTT
>TRBV27|NA|TRBJ2-7|NA
CASSLSGTGDYEQYF
TGTGCCAGCAGTTTAAGCGGGACAGGTGACTACGAGCAGTACTTC
>TRBV18|NA|TRBJ1-1|NA
CASSPPGRTEAFF
TGTGCCAGCTCACCACCGGGGCGAACTGAAGCTTTCTTT
>TRBV10-1|NA|TRBJ1-2|NA
CASSSSGNYGYTF
TGCGCCAGCAGTAGTTCCGGGAACTATGGCTACACCTTC
>TRBV27|NA|TRBJ2-7|few
CASSSDLSYEQYF
TGTGCCAGCAGTAGTGACTTATCCTACGAGCAGTACTTC
>TRBV5-1|TRBD1|TRBJ2-1|NA
CASSLGTGMVPRNNEQFF
TGCGCCAGCAGCTTGGGGACAGGGATGGTCCCAAGGAACAATGAGCAGTTCTTC
>TRBV24-1|NA|TRBJ2-1|NA
CATSAPGSVGRYNEQFF
TGTGCCACCAGTGCCCCGGGGTCTGTAGGGCGCTACAATGAGCAGTTCTTC
>TRBV9|TRBD2|TRBJ2-1|NA
CASSLSGRVGNEQFF
TGTGCCAGCAGCCTTAGCGGGAGGGTAGGTAATGAGCAGTTCTTC
>TRBV7-3|TRBD2|TRBJ2-2|NA
CASSLLAGGPNTGELFF
TGTGCCAGCAGCTTATTAGCGGGAGGGCCAAACACCGGGGAGCTGTTTTTT
>TRBV9|NA|TRBJ2-2|NA
CASSEAGFHTGELFF
TGTGCCAGCAGCGAGGCGGGGTTCCACACCGGGGAGCTGTTTTTT
>TRBV19|TRBD1|TRBJ2-7|NA
CASRLGQGDYEQYF
TGTGCCAGTAGGTTGGGACAGGGAGACTACGAGCAGTACTTC
>TRBV28|NA|TRBJ1-5|NA
CASSSGTFNQPQHF
TGTGCCAGCAGTTCCGGGACATTTAATCAGCCCCAGCATTTT
>TRBV2|NA|TRBJ2-7|NA
CASIVNPRLGEQYF
TGTGCCAGCATAGTCAACCCGCGTCTTGGCGAGCAGTACTTC
>TRBV29-1|TRBD2|TRBJ2-7|NA
CSVRGGHTAGGYEQYF
TGCAGCGTGAGGGGAGGGCATACAGCGGGAGGGTACGAGCAGTACTTC
>TRBV7-2|NA|TRBJ1-4|NA
CASSLGDSSNEKLFF
TGTGCCAGCAGCTTAGGTGACAGCTCCAATGAAAAACTGTTTTTT
>TRBV11-2|TRBD2|TRBJ2-5|NA
CASSVSHGLDSPLETQYF
TGTGCCAGCAGCGTCTCCCATGGACTAGACTCCCCATTAGAGACCCAGTACTTC
>TRBV4-2|TRBD2|TRBJ2-1|NA
CASSQEREEVSEQFF
TGTGCCAGCAGCCAAGAACGGGAGGAGGTGAGTGAGCAGTTCTTC
>TRBV28|NA|TRBJ2-7|few
CASIPLTATGETYEQYF
TGTGCCAGCATACCCCTCACAGCGACAGGCGAAACCTACGAGCAGTACTTC
>TRBV19|NA|TRBJ1-6|NA
CASTSGFSPLHF
TGTGCCAGTACCTCCGGGTTTTCACCCCTCCACTTT
>TRBV6-5|TRBD1|TRBJ2-1|NA
CASSPGQGAYNEQFF
TGTGCCAGCAGCCCCGGACAGGGGGCCTACAATGAGCAGTTCTTC
>TRBV28|NA|TRBJ2-7|NA
CAATVSGSYEQYF
TGTGCCGCCACGGTGTCGGGGTCCTACGAGCAGTACTTC
>TRBV6-2/TRBV6-3|TRBD1|TRBJ2-1|NA
CASSYKGARYNEQFF
TGTGCCAGCAGTTACAAGGGGGCGAGGTACAATGAGCAGTTCTTC
>TRBV28|TRBD2|TRBJ2-7|NA
CASSPAGGSYEQYF
TGTGCCAGCAGTCCAGCGGGAGGGTCCTACGAGCAGTACTTC
>TRBV19|TRBD2|TRBJ2-1|NA
CASSPKVAGWNEQFF
TGTGCCAGTAGCCCCAAGGTAGCGGGATGGAATGAGCAGTTCTTC
>TRBV29-1|TRBD1|TRBJ1-5|NA
CSVRQGEQPQHF
TGCAGCGTTCGACAGGGTGAGCAGCCCCAGCATTTT
>TRBV19|NA|TRBJ1-1|NA
CASSYLGLMNTEAFF
TGTGCCAGTAGCTACTTGGGGCTTATGAACACTGAAGCTTTCTTT
>TRBV21-1|NA|TRBJ2-2|once
CASSKSAGGVSTGELFF
TGTGCCAGCAGCAAATCAGCCGGGGGGGTGTCCACCGGGGAGCTGTTTTTT
>TRBV5-5|TRBD1|TRBJ1-3|NA
CASSFAPQGPSGNTIYF
TGTGCCAGCAGCTTCGCCCCACAGGGGCCCTCTGGAAACACCATATATTTT
>TRBV6-6|NA|TRBJ2-1|NA
CASRRQSDNEQFF
TGTGCCAGCAGACGTCAGTCCGACAATGAGCAGTTCTTC
>TRBV7-2|TRBD1|TRBJ2-3|NA
CASSKQGSSGSDTQYF
TGTGCCAGCAGCAAACAGGGGTCCTCCGGCTCAGATACGCAGTATTTT
>TRBV18|NA|TRBJ2-1|NA
CASSPVPGTSSSYNEQFF
TGTGCCAGCTCACCGGTTCCGGGGACTTCGAGCTCCTACAATGAGCAGTTCTTC
>TRBV4-3|TRBD1|TRBJ2-7|NA
CASSRVLPGQGELEQYF
TGCGCCAGCAGCCGCGTGCTACCGGGACAGGGTGAGTTGGAGCAGTACTTC
>TRBV15|TRBD2|TRBJ2-3|NA
CATSSQLAGGLMATDTQYF
TGTGCCACCAGCTCACAACTAGCGGGAGGTCTTATGGCCACAGATACGCAGTATTTT
>TRBV28|NA|TRBJ1-4|NA
CASRAGPNEKLFF
TGTGCCAGCAGGGCAGGGCCTAATGAAAAACTGTTTTTT
>TRBV2|NA|TRBJ2-1|NA
CASIGPLGQGYVLEQFF
TGTGCCAGCATTGGGCCCCTTGGTCAGGGGTATGTTTTAGAGCAGTTCTTC
>TRBV18|TRBD2|TRBJ2-3|NA
CASSPTSGSYADTQYF
TGTGCCAGCTCACCGACTAGCGGGAGTTATGCAGATACGCAGTATTTT